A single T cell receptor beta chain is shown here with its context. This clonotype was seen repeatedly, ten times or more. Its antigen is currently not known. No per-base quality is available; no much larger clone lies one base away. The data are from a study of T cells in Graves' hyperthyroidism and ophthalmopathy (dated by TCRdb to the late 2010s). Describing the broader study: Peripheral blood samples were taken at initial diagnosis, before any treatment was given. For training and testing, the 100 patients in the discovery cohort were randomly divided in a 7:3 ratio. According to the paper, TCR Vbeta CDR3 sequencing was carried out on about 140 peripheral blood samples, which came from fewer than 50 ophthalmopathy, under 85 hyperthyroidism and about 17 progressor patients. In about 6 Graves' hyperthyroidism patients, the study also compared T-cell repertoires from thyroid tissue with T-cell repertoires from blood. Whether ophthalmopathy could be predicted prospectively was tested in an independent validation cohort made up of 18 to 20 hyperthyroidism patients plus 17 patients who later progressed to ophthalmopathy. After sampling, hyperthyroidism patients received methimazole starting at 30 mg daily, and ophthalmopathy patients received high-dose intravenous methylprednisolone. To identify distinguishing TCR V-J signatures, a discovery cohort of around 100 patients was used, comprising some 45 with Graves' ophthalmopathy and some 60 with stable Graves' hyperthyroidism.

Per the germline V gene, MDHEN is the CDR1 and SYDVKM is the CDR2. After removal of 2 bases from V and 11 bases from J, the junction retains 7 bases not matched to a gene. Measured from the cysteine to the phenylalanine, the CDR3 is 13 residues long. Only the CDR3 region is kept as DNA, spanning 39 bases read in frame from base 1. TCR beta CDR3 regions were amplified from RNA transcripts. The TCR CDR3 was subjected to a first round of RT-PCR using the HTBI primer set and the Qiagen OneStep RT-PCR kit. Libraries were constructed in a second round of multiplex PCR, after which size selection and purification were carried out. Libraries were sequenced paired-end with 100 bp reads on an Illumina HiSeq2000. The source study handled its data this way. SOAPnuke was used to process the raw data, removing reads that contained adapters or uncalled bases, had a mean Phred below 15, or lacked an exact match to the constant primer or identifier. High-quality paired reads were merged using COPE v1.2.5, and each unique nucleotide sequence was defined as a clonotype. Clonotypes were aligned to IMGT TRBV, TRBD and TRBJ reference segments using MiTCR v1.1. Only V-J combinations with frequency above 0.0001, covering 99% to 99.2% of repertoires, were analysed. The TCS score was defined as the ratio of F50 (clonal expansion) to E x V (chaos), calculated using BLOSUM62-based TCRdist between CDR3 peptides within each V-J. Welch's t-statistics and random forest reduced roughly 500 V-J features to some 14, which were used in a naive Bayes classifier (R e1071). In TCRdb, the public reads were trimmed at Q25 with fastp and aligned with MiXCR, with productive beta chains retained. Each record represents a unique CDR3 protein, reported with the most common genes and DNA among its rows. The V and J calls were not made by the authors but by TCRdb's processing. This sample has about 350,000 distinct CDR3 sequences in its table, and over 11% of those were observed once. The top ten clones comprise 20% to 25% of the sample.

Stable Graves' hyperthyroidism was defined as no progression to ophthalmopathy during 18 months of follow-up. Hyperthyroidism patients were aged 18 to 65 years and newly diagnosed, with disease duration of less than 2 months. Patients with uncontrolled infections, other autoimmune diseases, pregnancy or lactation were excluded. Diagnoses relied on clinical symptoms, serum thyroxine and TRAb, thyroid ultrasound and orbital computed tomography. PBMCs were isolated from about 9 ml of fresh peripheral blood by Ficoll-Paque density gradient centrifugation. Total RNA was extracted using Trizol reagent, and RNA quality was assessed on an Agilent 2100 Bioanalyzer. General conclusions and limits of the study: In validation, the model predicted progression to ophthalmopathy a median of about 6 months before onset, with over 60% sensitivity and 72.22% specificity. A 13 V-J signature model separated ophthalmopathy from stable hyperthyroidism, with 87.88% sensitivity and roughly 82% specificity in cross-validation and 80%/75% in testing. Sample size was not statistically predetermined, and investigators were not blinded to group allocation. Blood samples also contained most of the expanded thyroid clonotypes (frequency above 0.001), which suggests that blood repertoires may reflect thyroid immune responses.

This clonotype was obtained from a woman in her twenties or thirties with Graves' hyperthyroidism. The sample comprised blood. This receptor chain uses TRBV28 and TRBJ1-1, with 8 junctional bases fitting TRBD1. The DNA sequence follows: TGTGCCAGCAGTTTAAACAGGGGGTCTCAGGCTTTCTTT. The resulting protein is CASSLNRGSQAFF.